A single sample is the source of the 17 T cell receptor beta chains below, sequenced in a study of T-cell reconstitution after alpha-beta-depleted transplantation in children. TCRbeta library construction was performed incorporating unique molecular identifiers. One entry per CDR3 protein results from TCRdb running MiXCR on the PCR reads. Of about 110,000 distinct CDR3 sequences detected, approximately 6.4% appear once; the ten largest clones hold 20% to 25%. The material sequenced was PBMCs, mostly from graft donor cells, taken 360 days after TCRalphabeta/CD19-depleted stem cell transplant. The receptor source for this set is a male patient aged 2-15 years who had a stem cell transplant for acute lymphoblastic leukemia, so the T cells may come from the graft donor.

This clonotype has ten or more counts. In DNA form, the CDR3 reads TGCAGTGCGCCTGAGGGACTAGCGTTAGAAGAGACCCAGTACTTC. Residues: CSAPEGLALEETQYF. The chain recombines TRBV20-1 with TRBJ2-5; TRBD2 matches at 10 bases. Per the germline V gene, CDR1 is DFQATT and CDR2 is SNEGSKA (reference sequence). Trimming at V came to 6 bases and at J to 3 bases, leaving 10 bases not matched to a gene. CDR3 length equals 15 residues.

This clonotype has a handful of counts. This chain uses TRBV4-2 with TRBJ2-7; D remains unclear. Germline CDR1 reads LGHNA; CDR2 reads YNFKEQ. The CDR3 has 12 residues. The V end was cut by 2 bases, the J end by 7 bases, with 9 bases between. Written as DNA, the CDR3 is TGTGCCAGCAGCCAAACTACCGAGGAGCAGTACTTC. Translated: CASSQTTEEQYF.

The sample holds a few counts of this clonotype. The genes are TRBV27 and TRBJ1-5; 9 nucleotides align to TRBD1. Looked up from germline, CDR1 is MNHEY and CDR2 is SMNVEV (reference sequence). The CDR3 is 15 amino acids. V lost 1 base, J lost 4 bases, and 2 bases stayed unmatched. In DNA, the CDR3 is TGTGCCAGCAGTTTATATGGGACAGGGAATCAGCCCCAGCATTTT. This gives the protein CASSLYGTGNQPQHF.

This rearrangement joins TRBV6-5 to TRBJ2-2, with D possibly matching TRBD2 (5 bases). Trimming pared 2 bases from V and 7 bases from J, leaving 8 bases between. Germline V gene sequence: CDR1 MNHEY, CDR2 SVGAGI. The CDR3 sequence is 13 residues long. CDR3 amino acids: CASSYGADGELFF. For the CDR3, the DNA is TGTGCCAGCAGTTACGGAGCGGACGGGGAGCTGTTTTTT.

This clonotype appeared a few times. J is TRBJ2-1 and V is TRBV10-3; 13 nucleotides agree with TRBD2. The germline V gene has CDR1 ENHRY and CDR2 SYGVKD. This CDR3 spans 15 amino acids. Trimming took 7 bases from V and 5 from J; bases not matched to a gene: 5. As DNA, the CDR3 is TGTGCCATCACCCTGGGGACTAGCGGGGACAATGAGCAGTTCTTC. Its protein product is CAITLGTSGDNEQFF.

The rearrangement joins TRBV7-9 to TRBJ2-7; 8 bases map to TRBD1. CDR1 SEHNR and CDR2 FQNEAQ come from the germline V gene (reference sequence). This CDR3 spans 15 amino acids. Losses at the gene ends were 5 bases for V and 3 bases for J; bases not matched to a gene: 9. CDR3 sequence (DNA): TGTGCCAGCAGCACGAGGACAGGGAAGTTCTACGAGCAGTACTTC. Protein product: CASSTRTGKFYEQYF.

V and J are TRBV7-9 and TRBJ2-2; a weak D match, TRBD2 (6 bases). The CDR3 totals 15 residues. Germline loops: CDR1 SEHNR, CDR2 FQNEAQ (reference sequence). V was shortened by 5 bases and J by 6 bases, with 16 bases between the two germline ends. CDR3 sequence (DNA): TGTGCCAGCAGCCCCCGCGGAGGGCGGGCCGGGGAGCTGTTTTTT. Its translation is CASSPRGGRAGELFF.

This clonotype was seen a handful of times. The rearrangement links TRBV27 to TRBJ1-2; 11 bases are shared with TRBD1. The junction had 6 bases not matched to a gene; V was cut back by 7 bases and J by 8 bases. Germline-derived CDR1 and CDR2 are MNHEY and SMNVEV (reference sequence). The CDR3 loop spans 13 amino acids. The CDR3 is CASTGQGASGYTF. Here the CDR3 DNA reads TGTGCCAGCACCGGACAGGGGGCGTCGGGCTACACCTTC.

This clonotype was counted only a few times. The chain combines TRBV18 with TRBJ1-5; D not resolved. The CDR3 has 15 amino acids. V lost 3 bases, J lost 3 bases, and 12 bases lay in between. The germline V gene encodes CDR1 KGHSH and CDR2 LQKENI. CDR3 sequence reads: CASSPLADDNQPQHF. In DNA, the CDR3 is TGTGCCAGCTCACCCCTTGCGGATGACAATCAGCCCCAGCATTTT.

This clonotype is labeled as medium-sized. The chain uses TRBV4-1 and TRBJ1-6, with D possibly being TRBD1 (5 bases). The CDR3 is 17 amino acids. Between the trimmed V and J ends, which lost 1 base and 7 bases, there was a span of 17 bases. The germline V gene has CDR1 MGHRA and CDR2 YSYEKL. CDR3 in amino acids: CASSQAPPGLLNSPLHF. CDR3 nucleotide sequence: TGCGCCAGCAGCCAAGCGCCTCCAGGGCTTCTAAATTCACCCCTCCACTTT.

This clonotype was detected only a few times. The J gene is TRBJ1-2, the V gene TRBV10-3; tentative D call: TRBD1 (5 bases). The germline CDR1 and CDR2 sequences are ENHRY and SYGVKD. V was clipped by 8 bases and J by 2 bases, with 6 bases between them. The CDR3 is made up of 11 amino acids. The CDR3 reads CAIGGNYGYTF. The CDR3 coding sequence is TGTGCCATCGGGGGGAACTATGGCTACACCTTC.

This clonotype was seen repeatedly, ten times or more. The gene calls are TRBV29-1 and TRBJ2-7; the D gene is possibly TRBD1 (5 bases). The CDR3 contains 11 residues. Germline CDR1 reads SQVTM; CDR2 reads ANQGSEA. The V end was cut by 5 bases, the J end by 6 bases, with 11 bases between. The CDR3 is CSVQGSGEQYF. The CDR3 DNA follows: TGCAGCGTTCAGGGCTCAGGCGAGCAGTACTTC.

The rearrangement uses TRBV9 and TRBJ1-1; D is ambiguous. The V end lost 0 bases, the J end lost 1 base, and 7 bases lay between the germline ends. This CDR3 spans 14 amino acids. CDR1 is SGDLS and CDR2 is YYNGEE in the germline V gene. This CDR3 reads CASSVEMENTEAFF. As DNA, the CDR3 is TGTGCCAGCAGCGTAGAAATGGAGAACACTGAAGCTTTCTTT.

This clonotype was counted at least ten times. This chain links TRBV6-5 with TRBJ2-7; D not certain. V was cut by 0 bases and J by 4 bases, with 4 bases left in between. The length of the CDR3 is 12 residues. From germline, CDR1 is MNHEY and CDR2 SVGAGI. The CDR3, as DNA: TGTGCCAGCAGTTACTCCCCGTACGAGCAGTACTTC. It specifies CASSYSPYEQYF.

The V and J genes are TRBV11-2 and TRBJ2-7; 11 bases agree with TRBD1. The J segment lost 3 bases and the V segment lost 1 base, leaving 5 bases of the junction unmatched. The CDR3 covers 16 residues. The germline gives CDR1 SGHAT, CDR2 FQNNGV. The CDR3 spells CASSLVGGTGGYEQYF. The CDR3 DNA sequence: TGTGCCAGCAGCTTAGTCGGAGGGACAGGGGGCTACGAGCAGTACTTC.

This clonotype was observed many times. The rearrangement links TRBV11-2 to TRBJ2-7, with 11 bases that match TRBD2. Trimming at V came to 3 bases and at J to 4 bases, leaving 2 bases not matched to a gene. CDR3 length: 14 amino acids. The germline V gene has CDR1 SGHAT and CDR2 FQNNGV. The CDR3 coding sequence is TGTGCCAGCAGCTTTAGCGGGGGGGCATACGAGCAGTACTTC. Amino acid sequence: CASSFSGGAYEQYF.

The rearrangement joins TRBV27 to TRBJ1-5; possible D gene TRBD1, 5 bases. The CDR3 is made up of 15 amino acids. Trimming stripped 4 bases from V and 1 base from J, with 11 bases between. The germline V gene has CDR1 MNHEY and CDR2 SMNVEV (reference sequence). The CDR3 nucleotides read TGTGCCAGCAGTTCGTTCTCAGGGAGCAATCAGCCCCAGCATTTT. This sequence encodes CASSSFSGSNQPQHF.